Each of the 31 T cell receptor beta chains below was sequenced from the same sample in a study of type 1 and type 2 diabetes patients. PCR was run on genomic DNA. The TCR beta CDR3 region was amplified using 30 forward and 13 reverse primers. TCRdb used MiXCR to reprocess the multiplex PCR reads, holding one entry per CDR3 protein. Of 280,000 or so distinct CDR3 sequences in the sample, 47% were seen once. The material sequenced was peripheral blood mononuclear cells (PBMCs). Source of these receptors: a man aged 18 to 30 with type 2 diabetes.

This clonotype was counted between two and nine times. V is TRBV19 and J is TRBJ2-3; D call uncertain. The CDR3 extends over 14 amino acids. The V and J ends lost 5 bases and 0 bases respectively, with 9 bases between them. Germline V lookup: CDR1 LNHDA, CDR2 SQIVND (reference sequence). The CDR3 DNA reads TGTGCCAGTAGTCACCAAGACAGCACAGATACGCAGTATTTT. Protein: CASSHQDSTDTQYF.

The V call is TRBV19, the J call TRBJ2-7; D may be TRBD1 (5 bases). V gave up 0 bases and J gave up 4 bases, with 19 bases separating them. The CDR3 is made up of 17 amino acids. Germline CDR1 reads LNHDA; CDR2 reads SQIVND (reference sequence). CDR3 protein: CASSIDRTLPDIYEQYF. CDR3 coding DNA: TGTGCCAGTAGTATAGATAGGACCCTCCCGGACATATACGAGCAGTACTTC.

The J gene is TRBJ2-7, the V gene TRBV2, with 8 positions matching TRBD2. Losses at the gene ends were 0 bases for V and 6 bases for J; bases not matched to a gene: 10. The CDR3 runs 16 residues. CDR1 SNHLY and CDR2 FYNNEI come from the germline V gene. CDR3 sequence: CASSEATSAGAPEQYF. The CDR3 region has the DNA TGTGCCAGCAGTGAAGCGACCTCAGCGGGAGCGCCCGAGCAGTACTTC.

The chain links TRBV6-1 to TRBJ1-1; D not resolved. The CDR3 is made up of 16 amino acids. Germline V gives CDR1 MNHNS, CDR2 SASEGT. The V end lost 5 bases, the J end lost 3 bases, and 19 bases lay between the germline ends. Written as DNA, the CDR3 is TGTGCCAGCAGTTACGTTCAGTTCGGTGGTCACACTGAAGCTTTCTTT. Its translation is CASSYVQFGGHTEAFF.

Only a few counts were recorded for this clonotype. This sequence joins TRBV7-2 and TRBJ1-2; D is uncertain. Germline CDR1 is SGHTA and CDR2 is FQGNSA. Trimming stripped 1 base from V and 5 bases from J, with 11 bases between. This CDR3 contains 14 residues. CDR3 sequence reads: CASSLVARSYGYTF. The CDR3, as DNA: TGTGCCAGCAGCTTAGTGGCCAGATCTTATGGCTACACCTTC.

The chain joins TRBV2 to TRBJ2-3; D unresolved. Looked up from germline, CDR1 is SNHLY and CDR2 is FYNNEI. V lost 5 bases and J 2 bases, leaving 5 bases between the germline ends. The CDR3 runs to 12 residues. As DNA, the CDR3 is TGTGCCAGCAGTCAGGACACAGATACGCAGTATTTT. Protein: CASSQDTDTQYF.

Many counts were recorded for this clonotype. This chain links TRBV25-1 with TRBJ2-7; D might be TRBD1 or TRBD2, each matching 7 bases. Per germline, CDR1 MGHDK and CDR2 SYGVNS. Trimming took 3 bases from V and 6 from J, leaving 24 bases between them. The length of the CDR3 is 17 residues. The CDR3 spells CASSDFRDSGIGGEQYF. The CDR3 DNA reads TGTGCCAGCAGTGATTTTAGGGACAGCGGGATCGGTGGCGAGCAGTACTTC.

This clonotype was seen ten or more times. CDR3 bases: TGTGCCAGCAGCTTAGGACGGTTAGGAGAGACCCAGTACTTC. Amino acids: CASSLGRLGETQYF. This chain uses TRBV7-2 with TRBJ2-5; D uncertain. Germline V gives CDR1 SGHTA, CDR2 FQGNSA. The V gene lost 1 base and the J gene lost 4 bases, with 10 bases spanning the gap. This CDR3 has 14 residues.

This clonotype was counted between two and nine times. The rearrangement joins TRBV7-2 to TRBJ2-7; TRBD2 matches at 7 bases. This CDR3 contains 14 residues. J was trimmed by 2 bases and V by 2 bases; bases with no gene match: 3. Looked up from germline, CDR1 is SGHTA and CDR2 is FQGNSA. CDR3: CASSLRGEPYEQYF. The CDR3, as DNA: TGTGCCAGCAGCTTACGGGGGGAACCCTACGAGCAGTACTTC.

There are a few counts of this clonotype. The V call is TRBV6-6, the J call TRBJ2-1; a weak D match, TRBD2 (6 bases). The V gene lost 6 bases and the J gene lost 9 bases, with 15 bases spanning the gap. This CDR3 is built from 13 residues. The germline V gene encodes CDR1 MNHNY and CDR2 SVGAGI (reference sequence). The CDR3 DNA is TGTGCCAGCAGAGGGAGGATGCTGCCTGAGCAGTTCTTC. Amino acid sequence: CASRGRMLPEQFF.

This rearrangement joins TRBV13 to TRBJ2-1; D not certain. Trimming cost V 0 bases and J 0 bases, with 9 bases left between them. This CDR3 region has 16 residues. Per the germline V gene, CDR1 is PRHDT and CDR2 is FYEKMQ (reference sequence). CDR3 bases: TGTGCCAGCAGCTTAGGCTGGTCTGGCTCCTACAATGAGCAGTTCTTC. Its translation: CASSLGWSGSYNEQFF. Drawing the rest from reference TRBV13 and TRBJ2-1, the complete variable domain is AAGVIQSPRHLIKEKRETATLKCYPIPRHDTVYWYQQGPGQDPQFLISFYEKMQSDKGSIPDRFSAQQFSDYHSELNMSSLELGDSALYFCASSLGWSGSYNEQFFGPGTRLTVL.

The rearrangement links TRBV5-1 to TRBJ2-1; D is perhaps TRBD2 (6 bases). The CDR3 is made up of 13 amino acids. Trimming left V 0 bases short and J 7 bases short, with 8 bases between. The germline V gene encodes CDR1 SGHRS and CDR2 YFSETQ. The DNA of the CDR3 is TGCGCCAGCAGCTTGGAGCTAGCGAATGAGCAGTTCTTC. It encodes CASSLELANEQFF.

This rearrangement joins TRBV30 to TRBJ2-5; D is undetermined. The end of the DNA aligns better with TRBJ2-7, so the J call may be wrong. There are 12 residues in the CDR3. Germline CDR1 and CDR2: GTSNPN and SVGIG (reference sequence). The CDR3, as DNA: TGTGCCTGGAGTGTACGGAGATACGAGCAGTACTTC. It yields the protein CAWSVRRYEQYF.

In this sample, this clonotype turned up a few times. The chain joins TRBV27 to TRBJ2-7; 8 bases agree with TRBD1. After removal of 4 bases from V and 2 bases from J, the junction contained 7 bases not matched to a gene. Germline assignment: CDR1 MNHEY and CDR2 SMNVEV (reference sequence). The CDR3 runs to 15 residues. CDR3 in amino acids: CASSSLSTGAYEQYF. In DNA, the CDR3 is TGTGCCAGCAGTTCCCTTTCGACAGGGGCCTACGAGCAGTACTTC.

The genes are TRBV7-9 and TRBJ1-2, with D uncertain. The CDR3 is made up of 15 amino acids. Germline CDR1 SEHNR, CDR2 FQNEAQ (reference sequence). With 0 bases removed from V and 3 bases from J, the gap between germline ends came to 11 bases. The CDR3 reads CASSLADPSYYGYTF. The DNA of the CDR3 is TGTGCCAGCAGCTTAGCTGATCCGAGCTACTATGGCTACACCTTC.

The CDR3, as DNA: TGTGCCAGTAGCGCGGCGGGGGTCGGCGAAAAACTGTTTTTT. Its protein is CASSAAGVGEKLFF. The rearrangement uses TRBV19 and TRBJ1-4; perhaps TRBD1 as D (5 bases). The CDR3 extends over 14 amino acids. Germline V gives CDR1 LNHDA, CDR2 SQIVND (reference sequence). Trimming cost V 6 bases and J 8 bases, with 16 bases left between them.

The chain has TRBV15 and TRBJ2-7, with a weak D call TRBD2 (6 bases). CDR1 and CDR2 (germline): LNHNV, YYDKDF (reference sequence). The CDR3 has 16 amino acids. Trimming took 1 base from V and 2 from J, leaving 15 bases between them. In DNA, the CDR3 is TGTGCCACCAGCAGAGGCTCTGGAGGGGTCACCTACGAGCAGTACTTC. This sequence encodes CATSRGSGGVTYEQYF. Full variable domain (remainder filled in from reference TRBV15 and TRBJ2-7): DAMVIQNPRYQVTQFGKPVTLSCSQTLNHNVMYWYQQKSSQAPKLLFHYYDKDFNNEADTPDNFQSRRPNTSFCFLDIRSPGLGDTAMYLCATSRGSGGVTYEQYFGPGTRLTVT.

The rearrangement joins TRBV20-1 to TRBJ2-7; D not certain. Trimming removed 1 base at V and 6 bases at J, with 16 bases between. The CDR3 has 14 amino acids. The V gene's germline CDR1 is DFQATT and CDR2 SNEGSKA (reference sequence). Written as DNA, the CDR3 is TGCAGTGCTAGAGCTCCTCTAGAGTCCCTCGAGCAGTACTTC. Its protein is CSARAPLESLEQYF.

This clonotype occurred a few times. The gene calls are TRBV9 and TRBJ2-1; 7 bases map to TRBD1. The J segment lost 9 bases and the V segment lost 3 bases, leaving 12 bases of the junction unmatched. The germline V gene encodes CDR1 SGDLS and CDR2 YYNGEE. This CDR3 has 15 amino acids. In DNA, the CDR3 is TGTGCCAGCAGCGCCCCAGGGGGATTACAGGGTGAGCAGTTCTTC. It encodes CASSAPGGLQGEQFF.

V is TRBV29-1 and J is TRBJ1-2, with a weak D call TRBD1 (5 bases). The CDR3 has 16 residues. The germline V and J ends were trimmed by 5 bases and 6 bases, with 25 bases remaining between them. Germline V lookup: CDR1 SQVTM, CDR2 ANQGSEA. CDR3 bases: TGCAGCGTTCGAATAAATGTCGGGGTAGGACAAGATGGCTACACCTTC. Translation: CSVRINVGVGQDGYTF.

The chain couples TRBV28 to TRBJ1-3; D unresolved. The CDR3 spans 15 residues. V was cut by 8 bases and J by 0 bases, with 14 bases left in between. From germline, CDR1 is MDHEN and CDR2 SYDVKM. The DNA for the CDR3 is TGTGCCAGCGGCTACGGAGGGCTCTCTGGAAACACCATATATTTT. Translated, it gives CASGYGGLSGNTIYF. Full variable domain (remainder filled in from reference TRBV28 and TRBJ1-3): DVKVTQSSRYLVKRTGEKVFLECVQDMDHENMFWYRQDPGLGLRLIYFSYDVKMKEKGDIPEGYSVSREKKERFSLILESASTNQTSMYLCASGYGGLSGNTIYFGEGSWLTVV.

The rearrangement links TRBV19 to TRBJ1-4, with D possibly TRBD1 on 5 matching bases. V lost 3 bases, J lost 0 bases, and 5 bases lay in between. This CDR3 contains 14 residues. CDR1 LNHDA and CDR2 SQIVND come from the germline V gene (reference sequence). The CDR3 region has the DNA TGTGCCAGTAGTATCAGGGCAACTAATGAAAAACTGTTTTTT. Protein: CASSIRATNEKLFF.

The genes are TRBV20-1 and TRBJ2-1; 8 nucleotides agree with TRBD2. V lost 3 bases to trimming and J lost 4 bases; unmatched junction nucleotides: 8. CDR3 length: 15 residues. Germline V gene data show CDR1 as DFQATT and CDR2 as SNEGSKA (reference sequence). CDR3: CSASGIIAGYNEQFF. The CDR3 nucleotides read TGCAGTGCTAGCGGGATCATAGCGGGGTACAATGAGCAGTTCTTC.

The chain couples TRBV2 to TRBJ1-1; 7 nucleotides match TRBD1. Germline V lookup: CDR1 SNHLY, CDR2 FYNNEI. Trimming cost V 4 bases and J 6 bases; bases outside gene matches: 5. The CDR3 consists of 13 residues. The CDR3 DNA is TGTGCCAGCAGTGTAGGGACAGTAGCTGAAGCTTTCTTT. Encoded protein: CASSVGTVAEAFF.

This clonotype was counted between two and nine times. The V gene is TRBV5-6, the J gene TRBJ2-7; D is unresolved. V lost 7 bases and J lost 2, with 10 bases in between. Per germline, CDR1 SGHDT and CDR2 YYEEEE. The CDR3 has 12 residues. In DNA form, the CDR3 reads TGTGCCAGCTCCGTCGGTACCTACGAGCAGTACTTC. The encoded protein is CASSVGTYEQYF.

The chain couples TRBV30 to TRBJ2-1; 8 bases map to TRBD2. CDR1 and CDR2 (germline): GTSNPN, SVGIG (reference sequence). The CDR3 has 12 amino acids. V shed 8 bases and J 4 bases; nucleotides not matched to a gene: 4. DNA for the CDR3: TGTGCCCACGGGAGGGGTTACAATGAGCAGTTCTTC. Its protein product is CAHGRGYNEQFF.

The chain has TRBV12-3 or TRBV12-4 and TRBJ1-1, with D hard to call. The CDR3 spans 13 residues. V lost 3 bases and J 3 bases, leaving 8 bases between the germline ends. The CDR3 sequence: CASSLRLDTEAFF. Here the CDR3 DNA reads TGTGCCAGCAGTTTGCGACTCGACACTGAAGCTTTCTTT.

As to this clonotype: A read error may explain this, as a much larger clone is one base away. The CDR3 protein is CATSKDRGLNTEAFF. For the CDR3, the DNA is TGTGCCACCAGCAAAGATCGGGGATTGAACACTGAAGCTTTCTTT. The rearrangement links TRBV15 to TRBJ1-1, with D uncertain. CDR1 and CDR2 from the germline V gene are LNHNV and YYDKDF (reference sequence). V lost 4 bases, J lost 0 bases, and 12 bases lay in between. The CDR3 is made up of 15 amino acids.

The gene calls are TRBV5-1 and TRBJ2-1; D gene ambiguous. The CDR3 is 14 residues long. Per germline, CDR1 SGHRS and CDR2 YFSETQ. The V gene lost 0 bases and the J gene lost 8 bases, with 12 bases spanning the gap. Written as DNA, the CDR3 is TGCGCCAGCAGCTTGGCAACCCCTGCGGATGAGCAGTTCTTC. This codes for CASSLATPADEQFF.

This clonotype was detected ten times or more. The chain employs TRBV9 and TRBJ2-1; 8 nucleotides agree with TRBD1. Germline lookup yields CDR1 SGDLS and CDR2 YYNGEE. This CDR3 contains 15 residues. V was clipped by 3 bases and J by 6 bases; unmatched bases: 8. The CDR3 loop reads CASSATGAETNEQFF. The DNA for the CDR3 is TGTGCCAGCAGCGCGACAGGGGCCGAAACCAATGAGCAGTTCTTC.

The chain links TRBV20-1 to TRBJ1-6; D perhaps matches TRBD1 (6 bases). Germline V CDR1 and CDR2: DFQATT, SNEGSKA (reference sequence). Trimming left V 0 bases short and J 7 bases short, with 10 bases between. The CDR3 spans 14 residues. The CDR3 loop is CSARETGINSPLHF. In DNA, the CDR3 is TGCAGTGCTAGAGAAACAGGGATAAATTCACCCCTCCACTTT.